One T cell receptor beta chain is described in this entry. This specimen belongs to a study of control samples from healthy donors and cancer patients. Produced via immunoSEQ multiplex PCR; TCRdb's table is partial and in-frame only. The data hold 100,000 or so clones, with less than 90% observed a single time. The CDR3 extends over 15 amino acids. The V end lost 7 bases, the J end lost 0 bases, and 13 bases lay between the germline ends. Germline V CDR1 and CDR2: MNHEY, SVGAGI. The receptor was isolated from a woman in her forties or fifties in good health. The chain carries TRBV6-5 and TRBJ1-5; D gene unclear. Sequenced material: blood. This CDR3 is CASKILENSNQPQHF. The CDR3, as DNA: TGTGCCAGCAAAATCCTGGAAAATAGCAATCAGCCCCAGCATTTT.